One and the same sample provided the 17 T cell receptor beta chains below, sequenced in a study of radiation and T cells in renal cell carcinoma. Clones were sequenced by immunoSEQ multiplex PCR, and TCRdb holds only the in-frame ones, with some missing. The sample has 120,000 to 150,000 clones, 88% seen once. Time point meaning: baseline pretreatment blood. The treatment is: 15 Gy SBRT to primary tumor, nephrectomy 4 weeks later. Sequences were derived from blood, sampled from a patient whose treatment included radiotherapy and nephrectomy. These receptors came from a woman in her 70s with renal cell carcinoma.

The chain carries TRBV6-1 and TRBJ2-3; possibly TRBD1 for D (5 bases). Trimming shortened V by 2 bases and J by 0 bases, and 9 bases separated the two germline ends. CDR1 is MNHNS, CDR2 SASEGT, per germline. The CDR3 is 15 amino acids. CDR3 residues: CASSERQGSTDTQYF. The DNA of the CDR3 is TGTGCCAGCAGTGAACGGCAGGGTAGCACAGATACGCAGTATTTT.

This rearrangement joins TRBV30 to TRBJ1-6, with D uncertain. Germline V gene data show CDR1 as GTSNPN and CDR2 as SVGIG (reference sequence). V was trimmed by 4 bases and J by 0 bases, leaving 10 bases between them. The CDR3 sequence is 15 residues long. The CDR3 nucleotides are TGTGCCTGGACGGCTGGAGGCTCCTATAATTCACCCCTCCACTTT. Residues: CAWTAGGSYNSPLHF. Full variable domain (remainder filled in from reference TRBV30 and TRBJ1-6): SQTIHQWPATLVQPVGSPLSLECTVEGTSNPNLYWYRQAAGRGLQLLFYSVGIGQISSEVPQNLSASRPQDRQFILSSKKLLLSDSGFYLCAWTAGGSYNSPLHFGNGTRLTVT.

In its sample, this clone was seen a few times. The chain has TRBV6-5 and TRBJ1-6; no clear D gene. The CDR3 extends over 14 amino acids. V lost 4 bases and J 5 bases, leaving 9 bases between the germline ends. Germline CDR1 reads MNHEY; CDR2 reads SVGAGI. This chain's CDR3 is CASSLRLDNSPLHF. The CDR3 DNA follows: TGTGCCAGCAGTTTAAGGCTGGATAATTCACCCCTCCACTTT.

The gene calls are TRBV7-9 and TRBJ1-6, with D perhaps matching TRBD1 (5 bases). V was clipped by 3 bases and J by 7 bases, with 7 bases between them. The CDR3 is 13 residues long. The V gene's germline CDR1 is SEHNR and CDR2 FQNEAQ (reference sequence). CDR3 region: CASSLSGNSPLHF. The CDR3, as DNA: TGTGCCAGCAGCTTGTCAGGGAATTCACCCCTCCACTTT. The full variable domain, completed using reference TRBV7-9 and TRBJ1-6, is DTGVSQNPRHKITKRGQNVTFRCDPISEHNRLYWYRQTLGQGPEFLTYFQNEAQLEKSRLLSDRFSAERPKGSFSTLEIQRTEQGDSAMYLCASSLSGNSPLHFGNGTRLTVT.

The chain couples TRBV5-1 to TRBJ2-6; D unclear. The germline V gene has CDR1 SGHRS and CDR2 YFSETQ. V was shortened by 7 bases and J by 0 bases, with 14 bases between the two germline ends. This CDR3 contains 16 residues. In nucleotides, the CDR3 is TGCGCCAGCTCTCGGACGGAAAGCTCTGGGGCCAACGTCCTGACTTTC. Its translation: CASSRTESSGANVLTF.

V gene TRBV28 combines with J gene TRBJ1-1; 7 nucleotides agree with TRBD1. J gave up 5 bases and V 6 bases, and 9 bases lay outside the gene matches. Germline V gives CDR1 MDHEN, CDR2 SYDVKM. This CDR3 has 14 residues. The CDR3 sequence is CASRYRGEGTEAFF. The CDR3 DNA sequence: TGTGCCAGCAGGTACAGGGGAGAGGGGACTGAAGCTTTCTTT. The full variable domain, its missing parts supplied by reference TRBV28 and TRBJ1-1, is DVKVTQSSRYLVKRTGEKVFLECVQDMDHENMFWYRQDPGLGLRLIYFSYDVKMKEKGDIPEGYSVSREKKERFSLILESASTNQTSMYLCASRYRGEGTEAFFGQGTRLTVV.

In this sample, this clone turned up a few times. This chain uses TRBV5-4 with TRBJ1-2; D is unresolved. The V end was cut by 0 bases, the J end by 4 bases, with 10 bases between. CDR1 and CDR2 (germline): SGHNT, YYREEE (reference sequence). The CDR3 runs to 14 residues. CDR3 bases: TGTGCCAGCAGCTTGGAGCAGGCTCGCTATGGCTACACCTTC. Translated, it gives CASSLEQARYGYTF.

This chain links TRBV6-1 with TRBJ2-7; TRBD1 might be the D (6 bases). This CDR3 spans 13 amino acids. The germline CDR1 and CDR2 sequences are MNHNS and SASEGT. Trimming cost V 7 bases and J 2 bases, with 12 bases left between them. CDR3 sequence reads: CASIDRTAYEQYF. DNA of the CDR3: TGTGCCAGCATAGACAGGACCGCCTACGAGCAGTACTTC.

The J gene is TRBJ1-2, the V gene TRBV7-2; 8 nucleotides line up with TRBD1. The CDR3 runs 14 residues. J lost 6 bases, V lost 2 bases, and 5 bases had no gene match. CDR1 and CDR2 (germline): SGHTA, FQGNSA. The CDR3 nucleotides are TGTGCCAGCAGCTTAACCAGGGGGCTTAATGGCTACACCTTC. Translating gives CASSLTRGLNGYTF.

This clone has just one count. This chain links TRBV11-3 with TRBJ2-3, with D hard to call. This CDR3 has 12 residues. Trimming removed 1 base from V and 9 bases from J, with 8 bases in between. In germline, CDR1 is SGHNT, CDR2 YENEEA. CDR3 coding DNA: TGTGCCAGCAGCTTAGGAGTCCAGACGCAGTATTTT. This sequence encodes CASSLGVQTQYF.

V usage is TRBV27 and J usage is TRBJ2-5; 13 bases align to TRBD2. Germline V CDR1 and CDR2: MNHEY, SMNVEV (reference sequence). The V gene end was trimmed by 0 bases and the J gene end by 2 bases; junction bases not matched to a gene: 3. The CDR3 sequence is 17 residues long. CDR3 bases: TGTGCCAGCAGTTTATCGCTGGGACTAGCGGGGCAAGAGACCCAGTACTTC. Its protein product is CASSLSLGLAGQETQYF.

The chain uses TRBV19 and TRBJ2-7, with TRBD1 matching 10 bases. With 7 bases clipped from V and 3 bases from J, the junction kept 6 bases outside the gene matches. Germline V lookup: CDR1 LNHDA, CDR2 SQIVND (reference sequence). This CDR3 contains 14 residues. CDR3 sequence (DNA): TGTGCCAGTAAAGGGGGACAGGGGAACTACGAGCAGTACTTC. It yields the protein CASKGGQGNYEQYF.

J is TRBJ2-4 and V is TRBV19; TRBD1 might be the D (6 bases). Germline CDR1 reads LNHDA; CDR2 reads SQIVND (reference sequence). Trimming removed 1 base at V and 0 bases at J, with 13 bases between. The CDR3 consists of 17 residues. CDR3: CASSIVPDSVAKNIQYF. The CDR3 nucleotides read TGTGCCAGTAGTATAGTGCCGGACAGTGTAGCCAAAAACATTCAGTACTTC. Combining the CDR3 with reference TRBV19 and TRBJ2-4 gives the whole variable domain DGGITQSPKYLFRKEGQNVTLSCEQNLNHDAMYWYRQDPGQGLRLIYYSQIVNDFQKGDIAEGYSVSREKKESFPLTVTSAQKNPTAFYLCASSIVPDSVAKNIQYFGAGTRLSVL.

V gene TRBV9 combines with J gene TRBJ2-1; TRBD2 aligns across 8 bases. This CDR3 has 15 residues. J was trimmed by 4 bases and V by 0 bases; bases with no gene match: 3. Germline loops: CDR1 SGDLS, CDR2 YYNGEE. The CDR3 sequence is CASSVEPGGYNEQFF. The CDR3 coding sequence is TGTGCCAGCAGCGTAGAGCCGGGAGGGTACAATGAGCAGTTCTTC. The full variable domain, with the rest looked up from reference TRBV9 and TRBJ2-1, is DSGVTQTPKHLITATGQRVTLRCSPRSGDLSVYWYQQSLDQGLQFLIQYYNGEERAKGNILERFSAQQFPDLHSELNLSSLELGDSALYFCASSVEPGGYNEQFFGPGTRLTVL.

The V gene is TRBV5-4, the J gene TRBJ2-2; D may match TRBD1 or TRBD2 (5 bases each). This CDR3 is built from 13 residues. V lost 0 bases to trimming and J lost 5 bases, with 5 bases between them. Germline V lookup: CDR1 SGHNT, CDR2 YYREEE (reference sequence). CDR3 residues: CASSLGGTGELFF. Written as DNA, the CDR3 is TGTGCCAGCAGCTTGGGGGGGACCGGGGAGCTGTTTTTT.

The chain recombines TRBV5-4 with TRBJ2-5; 8 bases match TRBD2. V shed 2 bases and J 2 bases; nucleotides not matched to a gene: 5. The CDR3 contains 15 residues. CDR1 and CDR2 from the germline V gene are SGHNT and YYREEE (reference sequence). CDR3 in DNA: TGTGCCAGCAGCTTCCCGGGGGGGACACAAGAGACCCAGTACTTC. This gives the protein CASSFPGGTQETQYF. Using reference TRBV5-4 and TRBJ2-5 for the parts outside the CDR3, the full variable domain is ETGVTQSPTHLIKTRGQQVTLRCSSQSGHNTVSWYQQALGQGPQFIFQYYREEENGRGNFPPRFSGLQFPNYSSELNVNALELDDSALYLCASSFPGGTQETQYFGPGTRLLVL.

This chain connects TRBV6-5 to TRBJ1-1, with TRBD1 identical over 7 bases. The CDR3 totals 13 residues. Per the germline V gene, CDR1 is MNHEY and CDR2 is SVGAGI. V shed 6 bases, J shed 4 bases, and the junction held 5 bases outside the gene matches. CDR3: CASSPGGITEAFF. DNA of the CDR3: TGTGCCAGCAGCCCAGGGGGTATCACTGAAGCTTTCTTT.